These 24 T cell receptor beta chains were sequenced from one sample in a study of control samples from healthy donors and cancer patients (dated by TCRdb to 2020 to 2021). To prepare the library, the immunoSEQ multiplex PCR assay was applied. What TCRdb holds here is the immuneACCESS table cut down to in-frame rearrangements. Part of the clones is not present; checked against another copy, under half of the missing clones reflect an unresolved V gene, and the others are unexplained. The sample table contains some 130,000 clones; only one count was recorded for 75% to 95% of them. Of the sample, roughly 2.6% falls within the top ten clones. Sequenced material: blood. The source of these receptors is a man aged 40-50 years in good health.

The chain couples TRBV7-9 to TRBJ1-1, with TRBD1 identical over 8 bases. V trimming: 5 bases; J trimming: 4 bases; junction bases outside the gene matches: 6. The CDR3 consists of 14 residues. Germline values: CDR1 SEHNR, CDR2 FQNEAQ (reference sequence). The CDR3, as DNA: TGTGCCAGCAGCACGGACAGGGTAATCACTGAAGCTTTCTTT. Translating gives CASSTDRVITEAFF.

The chain is built from TRBV4-1 and TRBJ1-3; perhaps TRBD1 as D (6 bases). The CDR3 has 14 residues. Germline-derived CDR1 and CDR2 are MGHRA and YSYEKL. The ends were cut back, 8 bases at V and 2 bases at J, with 13 bases in the middle. The CDR3 DNA reads as TGCGCCAGCCGGAAGGGGGGTCCTGGAAACACCATATATTTT. Protein product: CASRKGGPGNTIYF.

This chain uses TRBV7-3 with TRBJ1-3; the D gene is possibly TRBD1 (5 bases). Germline loops: CDR1 SGHTA, CDR2 FQGTGA. V shed 5 bases and J shed 1 base, with 18 bases lying between them. This CDR3 comprises 17 residues. CDR3 protein: CASSPPGTAESGNTIYF. In DNA form, the CDR3 reads TGTGCCAGCAGCCCACCCGGGACTGCCGAATCTGGAAACACCATATATTTT.

This clone was recorded only once. The chain recombines TRBV5-1 with TRBJ2-2, with 8 bases lining up with TRBD1. With V trimmed by 0 bases and J by 4 bases, 8 bases remained unmatched. This CDR3 spans 17 amino acids. Germline assignment: CDR1 SGHRS and CDR2 YFSETQ. The CDR3 reads CASSLVPAGGITGELFF. The CDR3 nucleotides read TGCGCCAGCAGCTTGGTTCCGGCAGGGGGCATCACCGGGGAGCTGTTTTTT.

The chain combines TRBV11-2 with TRBJ1-6, with TRBD1 identical over 7 bases. Losses at the gene ends were 3 bases for V and 10 bases for J; bases not matched to a gene: 6. The CDR3 length is 14 residues. Germline CDR1 SGHAT, CDR2 FQNNGV. In DNA form, the CDR3 reads TGTGCCAGCAGCTTGCAGGGGGGACAGTCACCCCTCCACTTT. As protein: CASSLQGGQSPLHF.

The rearrangement links TRBV5-1 to TRBJ2-5, with a possible D match to TRBD1 (7 bases). V gave up 0 bases and J gave up 5 bases, with 11 bases separating them. The CDR3 has 14 amino acids. Germline CDR1 is SGHRS and CDR2 is YFSETQ. The CDR3 sequence: CASSLGAGGETQYF. In nucleotides, the CDR3 is TGCGCCAGCAGCTTGGGGGCAGGGGGGGAGACCCAGTACTTC.

The rearrangement joins TRBV19 to TRBJ2-1; D is unresolved. Germline V gene sequence: CDR1 LNHDA, CDR2 SQIVND (reference sequence). The germline V and J ends were trimmed by 3 bases and 0 bases, with 12 bases remaining between them. This CDR3 contains 16 residues. Written as DNA, the CDR3 is TGTGCCAGTAGTATCGGGTACGGTAGCTCCTACAATGAGCAGTTCTTC. Amino acids: CASSIGYGSSYNEQFF.

The rearrangement joins TRBV5-1 to TRBJ1-2; a weak D match, TRBD1 (5 bases). Trimming left V 0 bases short and J 8 bases short, with 11 bases between. This CDR3 spans 13 amino acids. In germline, CDR1 is SGHRS, CDR2 YFSETQ. CDR3 bases: TGCGCCAGCAGCTTGGGAGGGGATGGGGGCTACACCTTC. It specifies CASSLGGDGGYTF.

The genes are TRBV6-5 and TRBJ2-2; the D gene is possibly TRBD1 (5 bases). CDR1 is MNHEY, CDR2 SVGAGI, per germline. V shed 2 bases and J shed 4 bases, with 11 bases lying between them. The CDR3 is made up of 15 amino acids. This CDR3 reads CASSYRGSATGELFF. The DNA of the CDR3 is TGTGCCAGCAGTTACAGGGGATCGGCCACCGGGGAGCTGTTTTTT.

The rearrangement joins TRBV18 to TRBJ1-3; the match to TRBD1 covers 8 bases. Germline CDR1 is KGHSH and CDR2 is LQKENI. The V segment lost 3 bases and the J segment 1 base; nucleotides outside the gene matches: 14. This CDR3 is built from 19 residues. The CDR3 spells CASSPQRTGSMQSGNTIYF. The CDR3 coding sequence is TGTGCCAGCTCACCGCAAAGGACAGGGTCCATGCAATCTGGAAACACCATATATTTT.

As DNA, the CDR3 is TGCAGTGCTAGTTCGGCAGGGAAGGAGACCCAGTACTTC. This sequence encodes CSASSAGKETQYF. The chain links TRBV20-1 to TRBJ2-5; D perhaps matches TRBD1 (5 bases). Trimming took 3 bases from V and 5 from J, leaving 13 bases between them. The CDR3 length is 13 residues. The germline CDR1 and CDR2 sequences are DFQATT and SNEGSKA (reference sequence).

This clone has only one observation. This sequence joins TRBV2 and TRBJ1-2; maybe TRBD1 (6 bases). This CDR3 is 13 amino acids long. V was clipped by 1 base and J by 8 bases, with 11 bases between them. The germline V gene has CDR1 SNHLY and CDR2 FYNNEI. CDR3 nucleotides: TGTGCCAGCAGTGAAGACAGGGTAACCGGCTACACCTTC. Residues: CASSEDRVTGYTF. Filled out from reference TRBV2 and TRBJ1-2, the complete variable domain reads EPEVTQTPSHQVTQMGQEVILRCVPISNHLYFYWYRQILGQKVEFLVSFYNNEISEKSEIFDDQFSVERPDGSNFTLKIRSTKLEDSAMYFCASSEDRVTGYTFGSGTRLTVV.

A word on this clone: Other nucleotide sequences in the sample specify the same CDR3. The chain joins TRBV9 to TRBJ2-2, with 7 bases that match TRBD2. J gave up 5 bases and V 0 bases, and 4 bases lay outside the gene matches. Per germline, CDR1 SGDLS and CDR2 YYNGEE. There are 15 residues in the CDR3. CDR3 loop: CASSVGGGWTGELFF. Here the CDR3 DNA reads TGTGCCAGCAGCGTAGGGGGGGGATGGACCGGGGAGCTGTTTTTT.

This chain connects TRBV7-2 to TRBJ2-3, with D perhaps matching TRBD1 or TRBD2 (6 bases each). Germline CDR1 SGHTA, CDR2 FQGNSA. The V end lost 5 bases, the J end lost 4 bases, and 16 bases lay between the germline ends. This CDR3 region has 15 residues. CDR3 DNA sequence: TGTGCCAGCAGCGCAGAGGGGGGATTCGCAGATACGCAGTATTTT. This sequence encodes CASSAEGGFADTQYF.

This chain links TRBV4-2 with TRBJ1-5, with 7 bases lining up with TRBD1. From germline, CDR1 is LGHNA and CDR2 YNFKEQ. The CDR3 is made up of 14 amino acids. Trimming cost V 4 bases and J 4 bases; bases outside gene matches: 4. CDR3 sequence: CASSPTGWNQPQHF. CDR3 sequence (DNA): TGTGCCAGCAGCCCGACAGGGTGGAATCAGCCCCAGCATTTT.

The chain is built from TRBV7-9 and TRBJ1-2; the D is unclear. Trimming removed 3 bases at V and 0 bases at J, with 17 bases between. CDR1 and CDR2 from the germline V gene are SEHNR and FQNEAQ (reference sequence). This CDR3 has 17 amino acids. The CDR3 spells CASSLVERQVANYGYTF. The CDR3 DNA sequence: TGTGCCAGCAGCTTGGTAGAAAGGCAGGTAGCTAACTATGGCTACACCTTC.

V is TRBV4-1 and J is TRBJ2-3; no firm D call. The CDR3 is 15 amino acids. V lost 5 bases and J 0 bases, leaving 12 bases between the germline ends. Germline V gene lookup returns CDR1 MGHRA and CDR2 YSYEKL. The CDR3 DNA reads as TGCGCCAGCAGCTCCCCTCCGACTAGCACAGATACGCAGTATTTT. Protein: CASSSPPTSTDTQYF.

This sequence joins TRBV9 and TRBJ2-1; perhaps TRBD2 as D (6 bases). V lost 3 bases, J lost 0 bases, and 13 bases lay in between. This CDR3 has 16 amino acids. Germline CDR1 and CDR2: SGDLS and YYNGEE. The CDR3: CASSAGGGYSYNEQFF. As DNA, the CDR3 is TGTGCCAGCAGCGCCGGTGGGGGGTACTCCTACAATGAGCAGTTCTTC.

V and J are TRBV18 and TRBJ2-5, with D uncertain. Germline CDR1 is KGHSH and CDR2 is LQKENI. V lost 2 bases and J lost 1, with 5 bases in between. This CDR3 is 13 amino acids long. The CDR3 DNA sequence: TGTGCCAGCTCACCAGGGTTCCAAGAGACCCAGTACTTC. This encodes CASSPGFQETQYF. The variable domain in full, completed from reference TRBV18 and TRBJ2-5, reads NAGVMQNPRHLVRRRGQEARLRCSPMKGHSHVYWYRQLPEEGLKFMVYLQKENIIDESGMPKERFSAEFPKEGPSILRIQQVVRGDSAAYFCASSPGFQETQYFGPGTRLLVL.

V usage is TRBV11-2 and J usage is TRBJ2-7; D uncertain. The CDR3 contains 14 residues. The germline V gene encodes CDR1 SGHAT and CDR2 FQNNGV. Trimming left V 3 bases short and J 0 bases short, with 9 bases between. The CDR3 loop is CASSLESLSYEQYF. CDR3 nucleotide sequence: TGTGCCAGCAGCTTGGAGTCACTCTCCTACGAGCAGTACTTC.

The chain recombines TRBV19 with TRBJ1-6, with 8 bases matching TRBD1. Germline lookup yields CDR1 LNHDA and CDR2 SQIVND (reference sequence). The CDR3 is 16 residues long. V shed 6 bases, J shed 7 bases, and the junction held 11 bases outside the gene matches. As DNA, the CDR3 is TGTGCCAGTAGACCCCCGGAGGGGACAGGCAATTCACCCCTCCACTTT. This translates into CASRPPEGTGNSPLHF.

V is TRBV30 and J is TRBJ2-1; D is perhaps TRBD2 (5 bases). The V and J ends lost 0 bases and 10 bases respectively, with 13 bases between them. CDR1 is GTSNPN, CDR2 SVGIG, per germline (reference sequence). The CDR3 has 13 amino acids. CDR3 sequence (DNA): TGTGCCTGGAGTGTACGGCCAGCGGCCGAGCAGTTCTTC. As protein: CAWSVRPAAEQFF.

This sequence joins TRBV3-1 (or the pseudogene TRBV3-2) and TRBJ2-6; possible D gene TRBD1, 5 bases. V shed 0 bases and J shed 4 bases, with 13 bases lying between them. CDR1 and CDR2 (germline): LGHDT, YNNKEL (reference sequence). The CDR3 has 17 residues. DNA of the CDR3: TGTGCCAGCAGCCAAGATCTCCCCAGGGCCGGGGCCAACGTCCTGACTTTC. Protein product: CASSQDLPRAGANVLTF.

The chain employs TRBV2 and TRBJ2-7; D remains unclear. The germline V gene has CDR1 SNHLY and CDR2 FYNNEI. Trimming removed 4 bases at V and 2 bases at J, with 6 bases between. The CDR3 spans 12 residues. The CDR3 sequence is CASSAGPYEQYF. The CDR3 region has the DNA TGTGCCAGCAGTGCGGGCCCCTACGAGCAGTACTTC. The full variable domain, its missing parts supplied by reference TRBV2 and TRBJ2-7, is EPEVTQTPSHQVTQMGQEVILRCVPISNHLYFYWYRQILGQKVEFLVSFYNNEISEKSEIFDDQFSVERPDGSNFTLKIRSTKLEDSAMYFCASSAGPYEQYFGPGTRLTVT.